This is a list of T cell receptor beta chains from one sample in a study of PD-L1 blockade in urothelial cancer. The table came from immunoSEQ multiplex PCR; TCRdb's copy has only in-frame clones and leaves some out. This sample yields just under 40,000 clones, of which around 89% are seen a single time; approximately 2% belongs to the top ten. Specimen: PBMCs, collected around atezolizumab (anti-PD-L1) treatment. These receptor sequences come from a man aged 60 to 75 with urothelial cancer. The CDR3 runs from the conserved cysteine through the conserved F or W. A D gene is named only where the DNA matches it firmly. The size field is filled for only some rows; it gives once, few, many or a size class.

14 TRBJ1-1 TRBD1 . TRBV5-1 TGCGCCAGCAGCCTAGGACAGGGGGCAATCGGAGCTTTCTTT CASSLGQGAIGAFF
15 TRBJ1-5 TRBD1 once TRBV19 TGTGCCAGTTCTTCTTGGACAGGGAGGCTCCAGCCCCAGCATTTT CASSSWTGRLQPQHF
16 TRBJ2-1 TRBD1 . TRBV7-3 TGTGCCAGCAGCCCTACCGGAACAGGGGGTTACAATGAGCAGTTCTTC CASSPTGTGGYNEQFF
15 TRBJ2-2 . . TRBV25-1 TGTGCCAGCAGTGTCGGACAGCCTAACACCGGGGAGCTGTTTTTT CASSVGQPNTGELFF
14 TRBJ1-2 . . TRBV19 TGTGCCAGTAGTGTGGACAGCTCCCACCATGGCTACACCTTC CASSVDSSHHGYTF
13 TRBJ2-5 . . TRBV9 TGTGCCAGCAGCGTAGGTCTAGCGGAGACCCAGTACTTC CASSVGLAETQYF
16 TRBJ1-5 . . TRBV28 TGTGCCAGCACTACCTTTGGGGAGGACATCAATCAGCCCCAGCATTTT CASTTFGEDINQPQHF
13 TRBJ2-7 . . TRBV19 TGTGCCAGTAGTATAGTGGGCAGCTACGAGCAGTACTTC CASSIVGSYEQYF
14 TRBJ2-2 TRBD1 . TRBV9 TGTGCCAGCGCCGGGACAGGATTTGCCGGGGAGCTGTTTTTT CASAGTGFAGELFF
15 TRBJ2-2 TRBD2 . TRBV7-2 TGTGCCAGCAGCTTTACGGGGGGGAACACCGGGGAGCTGTTTTTT CASSFTGGNTGELFF
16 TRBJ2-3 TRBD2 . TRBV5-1 TGCGCCAGCAGCTCTGGGACTAGCGGGAGGGATAATACGCAGTATTTT CASSSGTSGRDNTQYF
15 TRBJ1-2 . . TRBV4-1 TGCGCCAGCAGCCATGTTCGACAGGCGGCCTATGGCTACACCTTC CASSHVRQAAYGYTF
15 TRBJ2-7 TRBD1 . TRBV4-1 TGCGCCAGCAGCCGATCCGGGACAGGGGGCTACGAGCAGTACTTC CASSRSGTGGYEQYF
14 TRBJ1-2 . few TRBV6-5 TGTGCCAGCAGCATCCGACCGGGGTACTATGGCTACACCTTC CASSIRPGYYGYTF
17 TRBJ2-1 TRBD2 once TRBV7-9 TGTGCCAGCAGCCTAGGGAACGCGGGAGTCGGGTACAATGAGCAGTTCTTC CASSLGNAGVGYNEQFF
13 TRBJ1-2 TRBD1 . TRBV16 TGTGCCAGCAGCCAGGGGGACAGGGCAGACTACACCTTC CASSQGDRADYTF
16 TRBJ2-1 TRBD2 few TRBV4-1 TGCGCCAGCAGCCAAGTCGCGGGAGGGCCAGTCAATGAGCAGTTCTTC CASSQVAGGPVNEQFF
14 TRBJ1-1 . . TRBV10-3 TGTGCCATCAGGAAGGGGACATTGGACACTGAAGCTTTCTTT CAIRKGTLDTEAFF
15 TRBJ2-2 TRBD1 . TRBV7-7 TGTGCCAGCAGGTCGCCGGGACAGGGTACCGGGGAGCTGTTTTTT CASRSPGQGTGELFF
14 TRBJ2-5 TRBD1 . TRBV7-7 TGTGCCAGCAGCCGGACAGGGGGACAAGAGACCCAGTACTTC CASSRTGGQETQYF
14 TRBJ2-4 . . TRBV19 TGTGCCAGTCGCAGACTGGTAGCCAAAAACATTCAGTACTTC CASRRLVAKNIQYF
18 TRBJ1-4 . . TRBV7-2 TGTGCCAGCAGCTTAGTACCGCCTACATCGGGGATAAATGAAAAACTGTTTTTT CASSLVPPTSGINEKLFF
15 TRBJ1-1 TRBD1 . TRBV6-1 TGTGCCAGCAGTGAAAACAGGGGCGCCCGTTCTGAAGCTTTCTTT CASSENRGARSEAFF
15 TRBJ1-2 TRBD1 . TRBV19 TGTGCCAGTAAGCCAGGACAGGGGCTTAACTATGGCTACACCTTC CASKPGQGLNYGYTF
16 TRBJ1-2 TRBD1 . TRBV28 TGTGCCAGCAGTTTTCCCCGACAGGGTGCCTTGTATGGCTACACCTTC CASSFPRQGALYGYTF
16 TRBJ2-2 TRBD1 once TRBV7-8 TGTGCCAGCAGCTTAATTACAGGGGGTTCAACCGGGGAGCTGTTTTTT CASSLITGGSTGELFF
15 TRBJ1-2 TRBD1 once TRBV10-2 TGCGCCAGCAGTGAGTGGACAGGGGATCGCGGTGGCTACACCTTC CASSEWTGDRGGYTF
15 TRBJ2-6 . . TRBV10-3 TGTGCCATCAGCGCAGGGTCGTCTGGGGCCAACGTCCTGACTTTC CAISAGSSGANVLTF
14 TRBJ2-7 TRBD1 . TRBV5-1 TGCGCCAGCAGCCTGGGACAGGGGTCCTACGAGCAGTACTTC CASSLGQGSYEQYF
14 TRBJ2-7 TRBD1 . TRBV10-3 TGTGCCATCAGTGAGGGACAGGGCCTCTACGAGCAGTACTTC CAISEGQGLYEQYF
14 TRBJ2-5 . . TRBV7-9 TGTGCCAGCAGCTTAGTGGGCTCGTCGGAGACCCAGTACTTC CASSLVGSSETQYF
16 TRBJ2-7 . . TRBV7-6 TGTGCCAGCAGCTTAGGAGTCCAGGGGACCACCTACGAGCAGTACTTC CASSLGVQGTTYEQYF
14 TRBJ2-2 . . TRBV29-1 TGCAGCGTTGGGAGGGAGACGGCCACCGGGGAGCTGTTTTTT CSVGRETATGELFF
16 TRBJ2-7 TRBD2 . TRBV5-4 TGTGCCAGCAGCTTGGCCCCGGGTAGCGGGACCTACGAGCAGTACTTC CASSLAPGSGTYEQYF
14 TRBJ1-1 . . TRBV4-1 TGCGCCAGCAGCCCGCGCCAGGGTTACACTGAAGCTTTCTTT CASSPRQGYTEAFF
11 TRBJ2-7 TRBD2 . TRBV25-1 TGTGCCCTTAGGCGGGGGTACGAGCAGTACTTC CALRRGYEQYF
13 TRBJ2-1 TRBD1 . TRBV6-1 TGTGCCAGCCTCTCCTTTTACAGGGGGGAGCAGTTCTTC CASLSFYRGEQFF
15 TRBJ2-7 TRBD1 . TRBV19 TGTGCCAGTAGTATCCTCAGGGACAGGGGTTACGAGCAGTACTTC CASSILRDRGYEQYF
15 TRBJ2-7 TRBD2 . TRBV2 TGTGCCAGCAGGGCTCTAGCGGGAGGCTTCGACGAGCAGTACTTC CASRALAGGFDEQYF
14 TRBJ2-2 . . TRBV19 TGTGCCAGTAAGGGGGGGCTTCGAGTCGGGGAGCTGTTTTTT CASKGGLRVGELFF
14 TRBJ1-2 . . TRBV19 TGTGCCAGTAGTATAGCTACGGGAAACTATGGCTACACCTTC CASSIATGNYGYTF
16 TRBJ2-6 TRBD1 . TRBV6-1 TGTGCCAGCAGTGCCCGGACAGGGGCCGAGGGAAACGTCCTGACTTTC CASSARTGAEGNVLTF
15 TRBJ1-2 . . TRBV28 TGTGCCAGCAGCTTGGCGGCAGCCGGTAACTATGGCTACACCTTC CASSLAAAGNYGYTF
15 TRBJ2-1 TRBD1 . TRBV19 TGTGCCAGTAGCTCTACAGGGGGTGCCTACAATGAGCAGTTCTTC CASSSTGGAYNEQFF
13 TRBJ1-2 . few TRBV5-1 TGCGCCAGCAAGGGGGACGTTCTCTATGGCTACACCTTC CASKGDVLYGYTF
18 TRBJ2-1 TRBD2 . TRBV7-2 TGTGCCAGCAGCTTAGTTTTTAGCGGGGGCTTATCCTACAATGAGCAGTTCTTC CASSLVFSGGLSYNEQFF
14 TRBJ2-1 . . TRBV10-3 TGTGCCATCAGCCGAGGCGACTCCTACAATGAGCAGTTCTTC CAISRGDSYNEQFF
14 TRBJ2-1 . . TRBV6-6 TGTGCCAGCAGTTACGGGGGGGGCCGCAATGAGCAGTTCTTC CASSYGGGRNEQFF
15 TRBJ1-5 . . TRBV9 TGTGCCAGCAGCCGGACAGCGAATAGCAATCAGCCCCAGCATTTT CASSRTANSNQPQHF
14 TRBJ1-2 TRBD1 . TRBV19 TGTGCCAGTAGTCCCTGGGACAGTAACTATGGCTACACCTTC CASSPWDSNYGYTF
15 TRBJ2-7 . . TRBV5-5 TGTGCCAGCAGCTTTCCTGGGGGGGCAACCTACGAGCAGTACTTC CASSFPGGATYEQYF
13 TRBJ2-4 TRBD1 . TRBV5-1 TGCGCCAGCAGCCCGGACAGGGAAAACATTCAGTACTTC CASSPDRENIQYF
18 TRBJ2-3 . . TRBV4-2 TGTGCCAGCAGCCAAGATGGCTTGGGGCAGACTAGCACAGATACGCAGTATTTT CASSQDGLGQTSTDTQYF
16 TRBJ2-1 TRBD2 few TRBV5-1 TGCGCCAGCAGCGCCTGGACTAGCGGGGGCCACAATGAGCAGTTCTTC CASSAWTSGGHNEQFF
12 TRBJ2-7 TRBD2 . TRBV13 TGTGCCAGCAGCTTTTCTAGCGGGGGACAGTACTTC CASSFSSGGQYF
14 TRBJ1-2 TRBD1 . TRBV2 TGTGCCAGCAGGGCCGGGACAGACAACTATGGCTACACCTTC CASRAGTDNYGYTF
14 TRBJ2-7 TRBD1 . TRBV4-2 TGTGCCAGCAGCCCCGGGACAGGGTCCTACGAGCAGTACTTC CASSPGTGSYEQYF